This note documents a single T cell receptor (beta chain) sequence. The target antigen is unknown. This likely comes from a read error, as the CDR3 has no conserved phenylalanine or tryptophan at its end. Trimming cost V 1 base and J 1 base, with 14 bases left between them. Germline CDR1 reads SQVTM; CDR2 reads ANQGSEA. The CDR3 has 15 amino acids. This sample is part of a study of T cells in Graves' hyperthyroidism and ophthalmopathy. Broader study findings: Ophthalmopathy stood apart from stable hyperthyroidism in a 13 V-J model. Most thyroid clonotypes that were expanded above 0.001 also turned up in blood.

From RNA transcripts, TCR beta CDR3 regions were amplified. The HTBI primer set was used in a first-round RT-PCR of the TCR CDR3. One entry per CDR3 protein, called by TCRdb with MiXCR from the multiplex PCR reads. The sample includes roughly 720,000 distinct CDR3 sequences, 15% to 20% of them seen just once. The sequenced material came from blood. The sequence came from a man aged 50 to 59 with Graves' hyperthyroidism. V gene TRBV29-1 combines with J gene TRBJ2-7; weak D call: TRBD2 (6 bases). The chain's CDR3 is CSVEVGGSGSYEQYL. The CDR3 DNA reads TGCAGCGTTGAAGTGGGTGGGAGCGGGTCCTACGAGCAGTACCTC.